The source of this T cell receptor beta chain is a study of blood T cell repertoires in COVID-19. This CDR3 has 15 residues. Trimming left V 6 bases short and J 0 bases short, with 12 bases between. Germline loops: CDR1 MNHEY, CDR2 SVGAGI. Profiled with immunoSEQ multiplex PCR; TCRdb holds only in-frame clones, not every one. The sample yields about 71,000 clones, 82% seen once. Source material: peripheral blood. J is TRBJ2-1 and V is TRBV6-5; tentatively, D is TRBD1 (6 bases). The TCR sequence derives from a woman aged 80 or over with acute or convalescent COVID-19. The CDR3: CASRGTFSSYNEQFF. Written as DNA, the CDR3 is TGTGCCAGCAGGGGGACATTCAGCTCCTACAATGAGCAGTTCTTC.